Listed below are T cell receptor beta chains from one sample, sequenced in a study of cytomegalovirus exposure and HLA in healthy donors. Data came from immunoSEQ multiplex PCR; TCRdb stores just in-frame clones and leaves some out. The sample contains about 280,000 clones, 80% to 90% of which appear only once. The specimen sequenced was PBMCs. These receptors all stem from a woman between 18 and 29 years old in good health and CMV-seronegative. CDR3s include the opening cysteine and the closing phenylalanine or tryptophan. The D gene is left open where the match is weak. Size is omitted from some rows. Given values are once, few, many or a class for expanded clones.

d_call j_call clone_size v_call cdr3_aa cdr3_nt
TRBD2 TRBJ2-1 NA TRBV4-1 CASSHLVRSRTSGRNEQFF TGCGCCAGCAGCCACCTCGTGCGCAGCAGGACTAGCGGGAGGAATGAGCAGTTCTTC
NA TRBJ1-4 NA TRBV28 CASSPPSGGDLGEKLFF TGTGCCAGCAGTCCCCCCTCGGGGGGGGATCTAGGTGAAAAACTGTTTTTT
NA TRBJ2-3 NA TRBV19 CASSDRGNTDTQYF TGTGCCAGTAGTGATCGGGGGAACACAGATACGCAGTATTTT
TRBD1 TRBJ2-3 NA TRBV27 CASSLRPGGSTDTQYF TGTGCCAGCAGTTTGCGGCCAGGGGGAAGCACAGATACGCAGTATTTT
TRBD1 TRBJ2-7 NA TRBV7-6 CASSLETGAMAYEQYF TGTGCCAGCAGCTTAGAGACAGGGGCGATGGCCTACGAGCAGTACTTC
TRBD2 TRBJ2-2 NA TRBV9 CASSAGTSGSKNTGELFF TGTGCCAGCAGCGCCGGGACTAGCGGTAGTAAGAACACCGGGGAGCTGTTTTTT
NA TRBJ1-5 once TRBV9 CASSVDAGGKPQHF TGTGCCAGCAGCGTAGACGCGGGGGGTAAGCCCCAGCATTTT
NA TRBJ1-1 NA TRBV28 CASPGRGDTEAFF TGTGCCAGCCCGGGGAGGGGAGACACTGAAGCTTTCTTT
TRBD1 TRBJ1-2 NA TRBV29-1 CSGATGDNGYTF TGCAGCGGTGCGACAGGGGACAATGGCTACACCTTC
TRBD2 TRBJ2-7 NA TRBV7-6 CASSLGGGLAEEQYF TGTGCCAGCAGCTTAGGGGGTGGGCTAGCGGAGGAGCAGTACTTC
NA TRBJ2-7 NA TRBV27 CASSLARLAYEQYF TGTGCCAGCAGTTTAGCGCGGCTCGCCTACGAGCAGTACTTC
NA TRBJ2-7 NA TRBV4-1 CASSQGRWRDPYEQYF TGCGCCAGCAGCCAAGGGAGGTGGCGGGACCCCTACGAGCAGTACTTC
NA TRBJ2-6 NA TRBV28 CASSLFLAEVLTF TGTGCCAGCAGTTTATTCCTAGCAGAGGTCCTGACTTTC
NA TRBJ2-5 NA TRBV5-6 CASSLSPQGGETQYF TGTGCCAGCAGCTTGAGCCCACAGGGCGGCGAGACCCAGTACTTC
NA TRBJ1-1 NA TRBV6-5 CASSYSSSGYEAFF TGTGCCAGCAGTTACTCGTCGTCGGGTTATGAAGCTTTCTTT
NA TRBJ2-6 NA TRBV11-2 CASSLNRFSGANVLTF TGTGCCAGCAGTTTGAACAGGTTCTCTGGGGCCAACGTCCTGACTTTC
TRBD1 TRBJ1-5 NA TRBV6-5 CASSRTGGGNQPQHF TGTGCCAGCAGCCGGACAGGGGGCGGCAATCAGCCCCAGCATTTT
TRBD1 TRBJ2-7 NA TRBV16 CASSHFGQEEDRYEQYF TGTGCCAGCAGCCATTTCGGACAGGAGGAGGATAGATACGAGCAGTACTTC
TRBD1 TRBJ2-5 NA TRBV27 CASSSGQAIRYETQYF TGTGCCAGCAGTTCCGGACAGGCGATACGATACGAGACCCAGTACTTC
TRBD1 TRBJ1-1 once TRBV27 CASSWGTGGNTEAFF TGTGCCAGCAGTTGGGGGACAGGGGGGAACACTGAAGCTTTCTTT
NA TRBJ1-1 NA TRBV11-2 CASSLDSFLNTEAFF TGTGCCAGCAGCTTAGACTCTTTTCTGAACACTGAAGCTTTCTTT
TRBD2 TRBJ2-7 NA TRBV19 CATRTSGAVGGIYEQYF TGTGCCACACGGACTAGCGGGGCGGTTGGAGGGATCTACGAGCAGTACTTC
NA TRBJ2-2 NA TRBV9 CASSVTVGELFF TGTGCCAGCAGCGTAACGGTCGGGGAGCTGTTTTTT
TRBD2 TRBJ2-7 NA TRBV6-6 CASSYSGTSVSYEQYF TGTGCCAGCAGTTACTCTGGGACTAGCGTATCCTACGAGCAGTACTTC
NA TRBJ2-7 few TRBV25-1 CASGDIYEQYF TGTGCCAGCGGGGACATCTACGAGCAGTACTTC
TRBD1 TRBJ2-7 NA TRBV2 CASSELQGPRYEQYF TGTGCCAGCAGTGAATTACAGGGGCCGCGCTACGAGCAGTACTTC
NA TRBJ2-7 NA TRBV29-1 CSVVVMSSYGQYF TGCAGCGTTGTGGTGATGAGCTCCTACGGGCAGTACTTC
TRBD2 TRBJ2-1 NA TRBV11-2 CASSSLIAGLYNEQFF TGTGCCAGCAGCTCCCTAATAGCGGGCCTTTACAATGAGCAGTTCTTC
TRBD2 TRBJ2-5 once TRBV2 CASSGVAGGRQETQYF TGTGCCAGCAGTGGGGTAGCGGGAGGGAGGCAAGAGACCCAGTACTTC
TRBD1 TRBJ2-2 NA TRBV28 CASSLLGGANTGELFF TGTGCCAGCAGTTTATTAGGGGGCGCGAACACCGGGGAGCTGTTTTTT
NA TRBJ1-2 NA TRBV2 CASDKISGGNYGYTF TGTGCCAGCGATAAAATCTCGGGGGGTAACTATGGCTACACCTTC
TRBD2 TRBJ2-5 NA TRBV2 CASRLAGGPETQYF TGTGCCAGCAGACTAGCGGGAGGGCCAGAGACCCAGTACTTC
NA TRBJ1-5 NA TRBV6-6 CASNGPGAGNQPQHF TGTGCCAGCAACGGCCCAGGGGCGGGCAATCAGCCCCAGCATTTT
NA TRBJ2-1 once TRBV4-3 CASSQVSDSFSYNEQFF TGCGCCAGCAGCCAAGTTTCGGACAGCTTCTCCTACAATGAGCAGTTCTTC
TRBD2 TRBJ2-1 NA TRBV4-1 CASSQPSGGHNEQFF TGCGCCAGCAGCCAGCCTAGCGGGGGCCACAATGAGCAGTTCTTC
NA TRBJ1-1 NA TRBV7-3 CASSFTGTGNTEAFF TGTGCCAGCAGCTTTACAGGGACGGGGAACACTGAAGCTTTCTTT
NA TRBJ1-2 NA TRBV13 CASSPSEGGISGYTF TGTGCCAGCAGCCCGAGTGAGGGGGGGATTAGCGGCTACACCTTC
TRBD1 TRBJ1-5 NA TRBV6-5 CASRPGTGSNQPQHF TGTGCCAGCAGACCTGGGACAGGAAGCAATCAGCCCCAGCATTTT
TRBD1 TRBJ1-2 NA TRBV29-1 CSVEDMGTGAYNGYTF TGCAGCGTTGAAGATATGGGCACAGGGGCGTACAATGGCTACACCTTC
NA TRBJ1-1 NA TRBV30 CAWSNLIGEGNTEAFF TGTGCCTGGAGCAACCTCATAGGAGAGGGGAACACTGAAGCTTTCTTT
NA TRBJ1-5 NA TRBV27 CASSLEGATSNQPQHF TGTGCCAGCAGTCTAGAAGGAGCGACTAGCAATCAGCCCCAGCATTTT
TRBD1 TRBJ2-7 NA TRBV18 CASSQRDRGRNEQYF TGTGCCAGCTCACAACGGGACAGGGGGAGAAACGAGCAGTACTTC
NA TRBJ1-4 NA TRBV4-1 CASSQGAFNEKLFF TGCGCCAGCAGCCAAGGGGCCTTTAATGAAAAACTGTTTTTT
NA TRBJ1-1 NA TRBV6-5 CASSYGGGGYTEAFF TGTGCCAGCAGTTACGGTGGGGGGGGCTATACTGAAGCTTTCTTT
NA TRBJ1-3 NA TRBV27 CASSSEGYSGNTIYF TGTGCCAGCAGTTCTGAGGGTTACTCTGGAAACACCATATATTTT
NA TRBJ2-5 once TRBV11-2 CASSFHGDVETQYF TGTGCCAGCAGCTTTCACGGAGACGTCGAGACCCAGTACTTC
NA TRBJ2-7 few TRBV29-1 CSVRRLQGYEQYF TGCAGCGTTCGACGACTCCAGGGGTACGAGCAGTACTTC
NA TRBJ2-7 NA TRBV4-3 CASSQNTGSPGRVEQYF TGCGCCAGCAGCCAAAATACCGGGAGTCCGGGACGGGTGGAGCAGTACTTC
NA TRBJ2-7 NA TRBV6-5 CASSYRANSYEQYF TGTGCCAGCAGTTATCGAGCAAACTCCTACGAGCAGTACTTC
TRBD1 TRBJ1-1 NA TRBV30 CAWRIRDRNTEAFF TGTGCCTGGAGGATCCGGGACAGGAACACTGAAGCTTTCTTT
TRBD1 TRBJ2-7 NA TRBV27 CASSTGQGAYEQYF TGTGCCAGCAGTACGGGACAGGGGGCTTACGAGCAGTACTTC
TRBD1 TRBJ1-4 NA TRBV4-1 CASSQTTGIGVEKLFF TGCGCCAGCAGCCAGACGACAGGGATTGGGGTTGAAAAACTGTTTTTT
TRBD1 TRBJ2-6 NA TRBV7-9 CASSPGTGGQAGANVLTF TGTGCCAGCAGCCCAGGGACAGGGGGCCAGGCTGGGGCCAACGTCCTGACTTTC
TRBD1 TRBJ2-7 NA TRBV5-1 CASSDRSSYEQYF TGCGCCAGCTCGGACAGGAGCTCCTACGAGCAGTACTTC
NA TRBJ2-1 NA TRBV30 CAWSTPPSGGRNEQFF TGTGCCTGGAGTACGCCGCCCAGCGGCGGACGCAATGAGCAGTTCTTC
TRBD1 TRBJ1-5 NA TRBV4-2 CASSQEIQGQPQHF TGTGCCAGCAGCCAGGAGATACAGGGGCAGCCCCAGCATTTT
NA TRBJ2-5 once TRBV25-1 CASIGHETQYF TGTGCCAGCATTGGACATGAGACCCAGTACTTC
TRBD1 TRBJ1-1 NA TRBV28 CASSPSGQGRSDTEAFF TGTGCCAGCAGTCCTTCGGGACAGGGTCGGTCGGACACTGAAGCTTTCTTT
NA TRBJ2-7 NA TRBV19 CASSPGSGYEQYF TGTGCCAGTAGTCCAGGCAGCGGCTACGAGCAGTACTTC
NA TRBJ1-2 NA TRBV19 CASSHRPGNKYGYTF TGTGCCAGTAGCCACCGGCCGGGAAACAAATATGGCTACACCTTC